The 14 T cell receptor beta chains below come from one sample, sequenced in a study of CXCR3-negative and CXCR3-positive naive CD8 T cells. Points from the study as a whole: The study found more hydrophobic TRB CDR3s in CXCR3-positive naive cells than in CXCR3-negative naive cells.

With UMI labels, 5' RACE was used to prepare the TRB cDNA libraries. Using the 5' RACE reads, TCRdb records one entry per CDR3 protein without DNA. The sample has about 7,000 distinct CDR3 sequences, and its top ten clones hold under 2.5%. These receptors' antigens are unknown. Sequenced material: naive CXCR3+ CD8+ T cells from blood. Subset given: CD45RO-CCR7+CD27+CD95- naive CD8+ T cells expressing CXCR3 (TNR3+). Source of these receptors: a human donor in good health. Some clones in this sample may be carry-over from other donors' samples.

By frequency, this clonotype registers large. The chain is built from TRBV4-1 and TRBJ1-2; the TCRdb call, TRBD1, lacks DNA for checking. CDR1 is MGHRA and CDR2 is YSYEKL in the germline V gene. CDR3 length: 17 amino acids. CDR3 sequence reads: CASSQDRQLQPNYGYTF.

J is TRBJ2-7 and V is TRBV20-1; the D gene TCRdb calls, TRBD1, cannot be checked with no DNA. Germline loops: CDR1 DFQATT, CDR2 SNEGSKA (reference sequence). CDR3 size: 15 residues. The CDR3 is CSARDLRDSTYEQYF.

This clonotype is called medium-sized based on its frequency. V usage is TRBV5-1 and J usage is TRBJ2-7; without DNA, the TCRdb call of TRBD1 cannot be checked. The germline V gene encodes CDR1 SGHRS and CDR2 YFSETQ. The CDR3 is 13 residues long. The CDR3 sequence is CASSQTVSYEQYF.

Its frequency marks this clonotype as medium-sized. The rearrangement joins TRBV7-6 to TRBJ2-7. The germline gives CDR1 SGHVS, CDR2 FNYEAQ. This CDR3 comprises 12 residues. The CDR3 protein is CASSLGGSEQYF.

This clonotype is labeled medium-sized (0.01 to 0.1%) based on frequency. The V and J genes are TRBV27 and TRBJ2-5; the TCRdb D gene call, TRBD1, has no DNA to confirm it. The CDR3 runs 15 residues. From germline, CDR1 is MNHEY and CDR2 SMNVEV (reference sequence). This CDR3 reads CASSLTGQGIETQYF.

V gene TRBV7-9 combines with J gene TRBJ2-5. The CDR3 runs 13 residues. Germline V gene lookup returns CDR1 SEHNR and CDR2 FQNEAQ (reference sequence). The CDR3 reads CASSLVEEETQYF.

The chain uses TRBV11-2 and TRBJ1-1; TCRdb's D call, TRBD1, is unchecked because there is no DNA. Germline V lookup: CDR1 SGHAT, CDR2 FQNNGV. CDR3 size: 15 residues. The CDR3 region is CASSSSGTGAFEAFF.

This chain uses TRBV6-5 with TRBJ2-3; TCRdb outputs TRBD1, but without DNA this stays unchecked. The germline V gene has CDR1 MNHEY and CDR2 SVGAGI. The CDR3 covers 16 residues. CDR3 residues: CASSYSKPGATDTQYF.

The chain uses TRBV6-1 and TRBJ1-4; TCRdb selects TRBD1, and the lack of DNA leaves this call unchecked. CDR3 size: 13 residues. Germline CDR1 reads MNHNS; CDR2 reads SASEGT. This CDR3 reads CASIKGTNEKLFF.

Considering frequency, this clonotype is medium-sized. The rearrangement uses TRBV4-2 and TRBJ2-1. CDR1 and CDR2 (germline): LGHNA, YNFKEQ. The CDR3 length is 16 residues. The CDR3: CASSQDQRTAYNEQFF.

This clonotype counts as medium-sized (0.01 to 0.1%) by frequency. This chain joins TRBV7-9 and TRBJ2-1; TCRdb indicates TRBD2, and absent DNA this call remains unverified. CDR3 length: 16 amino acids. Per germline, CDR1 SEHNR and CDR2 FQNEAQ (reference sequence). CDR3 loop: CASSLIREGPVHEQFF.

This clonotype counts as medium-sized (0.01 to 0.1%) by frequency. This sequence joins TRBV27 and TRBJ1-2; TCRdb lists TRBD1, though no DNA is available to test this call. CDR1 is MNHEY, CDR2 SMNVEV, per germline (reference sequence). There are 13 residues in the CDR3. CDR3 sequence: CASSLSRGLGYTF.

The chain carries TRBV28 and TRBJ1-5; the TCRdb call, TRBD1, lacks DNA for checking. This CDR3 has 16 amino acids. The germline V gene has CDR1 MDHEN and CDR2 SYDVKM. The CDR3 sequence: CASSLPGTGDNQPQHF.

This clonotype registers medium-sized by frequency. The chain links TRBV12-3 or TRBV12-4 to TRBJ2-5. The CDR3 is 12 amino acids. CDR3 region: CASSLISETQYF.